One and the same sample provided the 9 T cell receptor beta chains below, sequenced in a study of blood T cell repertoires in COVID-19. Using immunoSEQ multiplex PCR, the repertoire was profiled, and TCRdb retains in-frame clones only, with some absent. This sample has some 190,000 clones, with roughly 88% found just once. Sequences were obtained from peripheral blood. These receptors were obtained from a human donor with active or convalescent COVID-19. The donor label of this sample is uncertain.

The chain joins TRBV30 to TRBJ2-7, with D tentatively TRBD2 (5 bases). Germline V gene data show CDR1 as GTSNPN and CDR2 as SVGIG (reference sequence). V gave up 1 base and J gave up 1 base, with 11 bases separating them. The CDR3 has 14 residues. The CDR3: CAWSASGPSYEQYF. In DNA form, the CDR3 reads TGTGCCTGGAGTGCGAGCGGTCCTTCCTACGAGCAGTACTTC.

V gene TRBV7-2 combines with J gene TRBJ2-3; D perhaps matches TRBD2 (5 bases). V was cut by 4 bases and J by 6 bases, with 17 bases left in between. CDR3 length equals 15 residues. The germline CDR1 and CDR2 sequences are SGHTA and FQGNSA. CDR3 region: CASSYSGSEGDTQYF. In DNA, the CDR3 is TGTGCCAGCAGCTATTCGGGGTCTGAAGGGGATACGCAGTATTTT.

J is TRBJ2-4 and V is TRBV12-3 or TRBV12-4, with D uncertain. CDR3 length equals 13 residues. Between the trimmed V and J ends, which lost 5 bases and 6 bases, there was a span of 11 bases. CDR3 bases: TGTGCCAGCAGTCCCCCGCCCGGAAACATTCAGTACTTC. Translating gives CASSPPPGNIQYF.

The CDR3 spells CASRDLNRVGQPQHF. CDR3 bases: TGCGCCAGCAGAGACCTTAACAGGGTGGGTCAGCCCCAGCATTTT. The chain is built from TRBV10-1 and TRBJ1-5, with D perhaps matching TRBD1 (6 bases). Germline V lookup: CDR1 WNHNN, CDR2 SYGVQD (reference sequence). The CDR3 consists of 15 residues. The V and J ends lost 6 bases and 6 bases respectively, with 18 bases between them.

The chain combines TRBV7-9 with TRBJ2-7, with 7 bases fitting TRBD1. Germline V gene data show CDR1 as SEHNR and CDR2 as FQNEAQ (reference sequence). The CDR3 is made up of 13 amino acids. The V segment lost 1 base and the J segment 6 bases; nucleotides outside the gene matches: 3. The CDR3 here is CASSLVAGGEQYF. The CDR3 DNA sequence: TGTGCCAGCAGCTTAGTTGCAGGGGGCGAGCAGTACTTC.

The count of this clone is one. The chain is built from TRBV6-4 and TRBJ2-3; TRBD2 agrees at 7 bases. This CDR3 region has 15 residues. The germline V gene has CDR1 MRHNA and CDR2 SNTAGT. Trimming removed 4 bases from V and 3 bases from J; junction bases left unmatched: 7. The CDR3 region has the DNA TGTGCCAGCAGTGGGTCTAGCGGTGATACAGATACGCAGTATTTT. It encodes CASSGSSGDTDTQYF.

This clone was detected only once. In DNA, the CDR3 is TGCGCCAGCAGCCAAGTAGGAGGGTTGAACACTGAAGCTTTCTTT. The encoded protein is CASSQVGGLNTEAFF. The V call is TRBV4-3, the J call TRBJ1-1; D is ambiguous. Per the germline V gene, CDR1 is LGHNA and CDR2 is YSLEER. The CDR3 runs 15 residues. V was cut by 1 base and J by 0 bases, with 9 bases left in between.

This clone was observed a few times. The CDR3 reads CASSLWTGGGTEAFF. DNA of the CDR3: TGCGCCAGCAGCTTGTGGACAGGGGGCGGCACTGAAGCTTTCTTT. The chain employs TRBV5-1 and TRBJ1-1; TRBD1 agrees at 11 bases. V gave up 1 base and J gave up 4 bases; unmatched junction bases: 3. CDR3 length: 15 amino acids. CDR1 and CDR2 from the germline V gene are SGHRS and YFSETQ.

J is TRBJ2-5 and V is TRBV5-1; possible D gene TRBD2, 5 bases. CDR3 length equals 13 residues. CDR1 and CDR2 from the germline V gene are SGHRS and YFSETQ. Trimming shortened V by 1 base and J by 2 bases, and 6 bases separated the two germline ends. The CDR3 nucleotides read TGCGCCAGCAGCTTGCGGGGTCAAGAGACCCAGTACTTC. As protein: CASSLRGQETQYF.